This paragraph reports one T cell receptor beta chain. Its antigen remains unknown. The data were taken from a study of OX40 agonist ivuxolimab in advanced cancers. On the study more broadly: With ivuxolimab, an agonistic anti-OX40 (CD134) antibody, patients were treated.

The CDR3 totals 11 residues. Between the trimmed V and J ends, which lost 5 bases and 5 bases, there was a span of 9 bases. From germline, CDR1 is SQVTM and CDR2 ANQGSEA. Any history of autoimmune disease or systemic immunosuppression disqualified patients. Study results and limitations: At doses 0.1 to 3.0 mg/kg, CD4+ and CD8+ clones expanded.

The data were produced by immunoSEQ multiplex PCR, yet TCRdb's version contains in-frame clones alone and is incomplete. The sample comprises roughly 40,000 clones, approximately 88% of which are singletons, and roughly 18% rests with the top ten. The input for sequencing was CD4+ or CD8+ T cells sorted from blood, taken in a trial of the OX40 agonist ivuxolimab. The origin of this receptor is an adult with an advanced solid tumor such as melanoma, head and neck, liver or kidney cancer. The chain employs TRBV29-1 and TRBJ1-1; weak D call: TRBD1 (5 bases). CDR3 DNA sequence: TGCAGCGTTCCGGGGGGTACTGAAGCTTTCTTT. Translation: CSVPGGTEAFF.